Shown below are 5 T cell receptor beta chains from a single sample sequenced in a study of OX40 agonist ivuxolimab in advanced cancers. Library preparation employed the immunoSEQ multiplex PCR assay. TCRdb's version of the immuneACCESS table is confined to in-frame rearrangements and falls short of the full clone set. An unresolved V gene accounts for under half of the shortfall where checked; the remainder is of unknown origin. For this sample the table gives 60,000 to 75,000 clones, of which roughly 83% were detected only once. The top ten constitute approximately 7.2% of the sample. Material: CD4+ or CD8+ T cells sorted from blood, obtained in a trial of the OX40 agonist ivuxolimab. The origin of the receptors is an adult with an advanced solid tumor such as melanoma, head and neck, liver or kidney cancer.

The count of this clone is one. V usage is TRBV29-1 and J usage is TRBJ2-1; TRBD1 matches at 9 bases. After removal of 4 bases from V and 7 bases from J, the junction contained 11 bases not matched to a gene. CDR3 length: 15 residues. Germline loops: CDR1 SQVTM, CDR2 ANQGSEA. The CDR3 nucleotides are TGCAGCGTTGTAGGCATCCGGGACAGGGCAAATGAGCAGTTCTTC. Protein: CSVVGIRDRANEQFF.

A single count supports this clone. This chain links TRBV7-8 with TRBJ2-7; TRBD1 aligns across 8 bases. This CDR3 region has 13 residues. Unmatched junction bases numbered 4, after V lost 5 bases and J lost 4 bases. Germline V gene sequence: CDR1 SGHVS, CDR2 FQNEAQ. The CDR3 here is CASSADREYEQYF. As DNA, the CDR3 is TGTGCCAGCAGCGCGGACAGGGAGTACGAGCAGTACTTC.

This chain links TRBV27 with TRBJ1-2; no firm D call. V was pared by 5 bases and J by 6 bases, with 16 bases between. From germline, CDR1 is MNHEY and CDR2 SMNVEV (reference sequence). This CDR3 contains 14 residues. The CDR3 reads CASSTLPPQHGYTF. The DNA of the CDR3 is TGTGCCAGCAGTACTCTTCCTCCCCAGCATGGCTACACCTTC.

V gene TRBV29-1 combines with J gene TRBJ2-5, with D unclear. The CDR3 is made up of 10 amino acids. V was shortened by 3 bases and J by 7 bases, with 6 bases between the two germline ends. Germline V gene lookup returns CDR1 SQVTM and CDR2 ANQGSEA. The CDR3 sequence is CSVDIGTQYF. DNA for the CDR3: TGCAGCGTTGATATCGGGACCCAGTACTTC.

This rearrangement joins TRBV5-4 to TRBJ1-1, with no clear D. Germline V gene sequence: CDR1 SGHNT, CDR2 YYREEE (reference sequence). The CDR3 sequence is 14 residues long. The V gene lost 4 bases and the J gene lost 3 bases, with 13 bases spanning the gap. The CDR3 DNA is TGTGCCAGCAGCCCTGGTTCAAGTCACACTGAAGCTTTCTTT. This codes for CASSPGSSHTEAFF.